This T cell receptor beta chain was identified in a study of T cells in tuberculosis. Study in general: The T cells targeted glucose monomycolate, a mycobacterial lipid, via CD1B. General study points: Active tuberculosis patients had shorter CDR3-alpha; the beta difference was nonsignificant. Using the GMM-specific repertoire gave about 85% accuracy versus over 60% with motifs.

The table lists this clone with a few counts. The antigen is not known. This table comes from immunoSEQ multiplex PCR, and its TCRdb copy is limited to in-frame clones, with some not included. The profile shows 30,000 to 35,000 clones, approximately 90% of them singletons. The ends were cut back, 1 base at V and 3 bases at J, with 4 bases in the middle. Germline V lookup: CDR1 LGHNT, CDR2 FRNRAP. This CDR3 region has 13 residues. Latent tuberculosis screening used tuberculin skin test and IGRA at entry. This chain links TRBV12-5 with TRBJ2-1; no firm D call. Input material: PBMCs. The TCR originated in a donor between 10 and 35 years old with latent tuberculosis or without tuberculosis infection. The CDR3 loop reads CASGLDSYNEQFF. DNA of the CDR3: TGTGCTAGTGGTTTGGACAGCTACAATGAGCAGTTCTTC.